The source of this TCR beta chain is a study of T cells in Graves' hyperthyroidism and ophthalmopathy. Whole-study context: Peripheral blood was drawn at first diagnosis, prior to all treatment.

The source of the PBMCs was about 10 ml of fresh peripheral blood. This clonotype was recorded at least ten times. From RNA transcripts, TCR beta CDR3 regions were amplified. When the TCR CDR3 underwent first-round RT-PCR, the HTBI primer set was used. TCRdb re-analysed the multiplex PCR reads in MiXCR, keeping a single row per CDR3 protein. The table records 250,000 to 300,000 distinct CDR3 sequences, approximately 15% of them present only once. Germline lookup yields CDR1 SEHNR and CDR2 FQNEAQ (reference sequence). Trimming removed 1 base from V and 9 bases from J, with 4 bases in between. This CDR3 spans 11 amino acids.

V usage is TRBV7-9 and J usage is TRBJ2-1; D not resolved. This clonotype was sampled from a middle-aged woman with Graves' hyperthyroidism that later progressed to Graves' ophthalmopathy. Sequenced sample: blood. The CDR3 nucleotides read TGTGCCAGCAGCTTAGTGGGTGAGCAGTTCTTC. Amino acids: CASSLVGEQFF. The full variable domain, completed using reference TRBV7-9 and TRBJ2-1, is DTGVSQNPRHKITKRGQNVTFRCDPISEHNRLYWYRQTLGQGPEFLTYFQNEAQLEKSRLLSDRFSAERPKGSFSTLEIQRTEQGDSAMYLCASSLVGEQFFGPGTRLTVL.